The present entry profiles one TCR beta chain with its context. Its target is not known. The data belong to a study of PD-1 blockade in classical Hodgkin lymphoma. The germline V and J ends were trimmed by 5 bases and 5 bases, with 10 bases remaining between them. Germline values: CDR1 SEHNR, CDR2 FQNEAQ (reference sequence). CDR3 length equals 13 residues. This table comes from immunoSEQ multiplex PCR, and its TCRdb copy is limited to in-frame clones, with some not included. The table has around 25,000 clones, roughly 90% seen once. Time point noted: cycle 4 day 1 (C4D1), after less than 7 weeks of nivolumab. Every patient experienced relapse after autologous stem cell transplantation, and brentuximab vedotin exposure varied. General study findings and limits: Among the patients, those starting nivolumab under 1 year after ASCT were excluded. A reduction in baseline TCR diversity was reportedly seen in newly diagnosed patients relative to healthy donors. Newly diagnosed patients had diversity similar to the baseline diversity of complete responders.

The sequenced sample was peripheral blood mononuclear cells (PBMCs), obtained before the fourth cycle of nivolumab. The chain couples TRBV7-9 to TRBJ2-1; D is possibly TRBD1 or TRBD2 (5 bases each). This receptor was taken from a human donor with classical Hodgkin lymphoma. The CDR3 reads CASSPGPDNEQFF. CDR3 DNA: TGTGCCAGCAGCCCGGGACCCGACAATGAGCAGTTCTTC.